This T cell receptor beta chain is drawn from a study of CD8 T cells in ankylosing spondylitis. Study results and caveats: About 8 highly homologous variants made up a TCR beta motif that seemed to typify ankylosing spondylitis blood. Reactive arthritis synovial fluid and blood previously showed some of these motif variants.

The CDR3 is made up of 13 amino acids. The germline gives CDR1 KGHSH, CDR2 LQKENI. Trimming took off 2 bases at V and 3 bases at J, with 4 bases between the two ends. Preparation of TCR beta libraries was done by quantitative 5'-RACE with molecular barcodes. Each CDR3 protein gets one entry after TCRdb re-called the 5' RACE reads with MiXCR. The sample lists about 220,000 distinct CDR3 sequences, more than 5.5% occurring once. This clonotype showed up many times. Its antigen remains unidentified. The sequence was collected from a male donor with ankylosing spondylitis. This chain links TRBV18 with TRBJ2-2, with D unclear. The sample was blood, either unsorted or a sorted T cell fraction (not recorded which). The CDR3 reads CASSPKDTGELFF. In nucleotides, the CDR3 is TGTGCCAGCTCACCAAAGGACACCGGGGAGCTGTTTTTT.